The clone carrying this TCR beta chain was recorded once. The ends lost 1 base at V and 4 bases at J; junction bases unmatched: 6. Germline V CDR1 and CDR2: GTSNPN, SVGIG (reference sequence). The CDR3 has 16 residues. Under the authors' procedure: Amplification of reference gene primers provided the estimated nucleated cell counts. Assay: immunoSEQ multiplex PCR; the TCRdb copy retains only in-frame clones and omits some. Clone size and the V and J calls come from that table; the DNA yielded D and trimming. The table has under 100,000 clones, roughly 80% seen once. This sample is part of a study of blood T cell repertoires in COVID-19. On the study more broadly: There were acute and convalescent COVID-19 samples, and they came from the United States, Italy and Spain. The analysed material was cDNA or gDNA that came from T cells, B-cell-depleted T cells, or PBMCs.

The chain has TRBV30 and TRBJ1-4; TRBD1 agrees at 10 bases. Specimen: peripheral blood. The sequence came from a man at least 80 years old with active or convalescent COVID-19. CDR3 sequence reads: CAWSASGTGVNEKLFF. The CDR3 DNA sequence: TGTGCCTGGAGTGCCTCCGGGACAGGGGTTAATGAAAAACTGTTTTTT.